This T cell receptor (beta chain) was recovered during a study of T cell changes during pregnancy in multiple sclerosis (dated by TCRdb to between 2019 and 2020). General notes on the study: The study looked at changes in the T cell repertoire across pregnancy in women with multiple sclerosis.

Library preparation employed the immunoSEQ multiplex PCR assay. TCRdb took this table from immuneACCESS and kept in-frame rearrangements with V and J called. Such tables lack part of the clones; where checked against another copy, unresolved V genes explain under half of the gap, and the rest is unexplained. The sample data list more than 70,000 clones, and 91% of these were observed just once. The top ten hold 1.5% to 2% of the sample. Comments on this clone: The antigen it binds to is not known. No qualities accompany the bases; no much larger clone lies one base away.

Cut back by 4 bases and 3 bases, the V and J ends lie 17 bases apart. CDR1 and CDR2, per the germline V gene, are SGDLS and YYNGEE. The CDR3 runs 15 residues from the cysteine to the phenylalanine. Here the CDR3 DNA is all that survives: 45 bases in frame from base 1. The chain is encoded by TRBV9 joined to TRBJ2-7; the D gene lacks a confident call. This clonotype was sampled from a female donor in good health, enrolled as a control in a pregnancy study. The sequencing used peripheral blood, collected after pregnancy. The CDR3 sequence is CASSPLTGSLYEQYF. The sequenced DNA: TGTGCCAGCAGCCCCCTTACGGGTTCCCTCTACGAGCAGTACTTC.